Each of the 12 T cell receptor beta chains below was sequenced from the same sample in a study of cytotoxic CD8 clonotypes in ibrutinib-treated CLL. Some clones are missing from TCRdb's copy, which holds only in-frame ones; the method was immunoSEQ multiplex PCR. Among roughly 250,000 clones listed, under 80% were seen once. Sequencing used PBMCs, obtained after 24 months of ibrutinib treatment. All receptors derive from a human donor with chronic lymphocytic leukemia.

CDR3 protein: CASRLGRYQETQYF. CDR3 nucleotide sequence: TGTGCCAGCAGATTGGGACGGTACCAAGAGACCCAGTACTTC. This sequence joins TRBV6-5 and TRBJ2-5, with D perhaps being TRBD1 or TRBD2 (5 bases each). The CDR3 is 14 residues long. CDR1 is MNHEY, CDR2 SVGAGI, per germline. Trimming cost V 6 bases and J 0 bases, with 11 bases left between them.

V is TRBV29-1 and J is TRBJ2-2, with 8 bases that match TRBD1. V dropped 0 bases and J dropped 4; count of bases not matched to a gene: 7. The CDR3 spans 16 residues. Germline CDR1 reads SQVTM; CDR2 reads ANQGSEA. DNA of the CDR3: TGCAGCGTTGAAGACCAGGACAGGGCCGGCACCGGGGAGCTGTTTTTT. This sequence encodes CSVEDQDRAGTGELFF.

V gene TRBV27 combines with J gene TRBJ2-7; 13 positions agree with TRBD2. Germline V lookup: CDR1 MNHEY, CDR2 SMNVEV (reference sequence). There are 16 residues in the CDR3. The V and J ends lost 0 bases and 7 bases, in that order; junction bases with no gene match: 6. CDR3 sequence: CASSLSLAGGVGEQYF. In DNA, the CDR3 is TGTGCCAGCAGTTTATCACTAGCGGGAGGGGTGGGGGAGCAGTACTTC.

This chain links TRBV27 with TRBJ1-2; TRBD1 aligns across 8 bases. Looked up from germline, CDR1 is MNHEY and CDR2 is SMNVEV (reference sequence). The CDR3 extends over 15 amino acids. J lost 7 bases, V lost 5 bases, and 12 bases had no gene match. Here the CDR3 DNA reads TGTGCCAGCAGTCCTACCGACAGGGGACGCGGTGGCTACACCTTC. Translation gives CASSPTDRGRGGYTF.

This chain connects TRBV9 to TRBJ1-1; D uncertain. The germline V gene has CDR1 SGDLS and CDR2 YYNGEE. The CDR3 runs to 13 residues. V dropped 0 bases and J dropped 6 bases, with 9 bases sitting between them. CDR3 DNA: TGTGCCAGCAGCGTAGTTTATCCATCTGAAGCTTTCTTT. Its protein product is CASSVVYPSEAFF.

This chain links TRBV21-1 with TRBJ2-5; the listed D gene, TRBD2, was not tested against the DNA. TRBV21-1 is noted as a pseudogene. The CDR3 is 16 amino acids. CDR3 DNA sequence: TGTGCCAGCAGCAAAAAGGTCCGGGAGGGGCAAGAGACCCAGTACTTC. Amino acid sequence: CASSKKVREGQETQYF.

A word on this clone: Within the sample, other DNA sequences also encode this same CDR3. The CDR3 spells CASSSYYEQYF. CDR3 DNA: TGTGCCAGCAGCTCCTACTACGAGCAGTACTTC. This chain connects TRBV7-2 to TRBJ2-7, with no clear D. This CDR3 comprises 11 residues. The ends were cut back, 4 bases at V and 3 bases at J, with 4 bases in the middle. Germline CDR1 reads SGHTA; CDR2 reads FQGNSA.

This sequence joins TRBV4-3 and TRBJ2-5; no reliable D call. V dropped 0 bases and J dropped 6 bases, with 8 bases sitting between them. CDR3 length equals 13 residues. CDR1 is LGHNA, CDR2 YSLEER, per germline. The chain's CDR3 is CASSQDAGQTQYF. The CDR3 nucleotides are TGCGCCAGCAGCCAAGATGCCGGCCAGACCCAGTACTTC.

This clone came up a few times. The V gene is TRBV29-1, the J gene TRBJ2-7; 14 bases align to TRBD2. CDR1 and CDR2 (germline): SQVTM, ANQGSEA. This CDR3 contains 15 residues. The V segment lost 8 bases and the J segment 1 base; nucleotides outside the gene matches: 7. DNA of the CDR3: TGCAGCACCGGACTAGCGGGAGGCCCTTCCTACGAGCAGTACTTC. This encodes CSTGLAGGPSYEQYF.

The CDR3 spells CASSKGPKYEQYF. The CDR3 nucleotides are TGTGCCAGCAGCAAAGGGCCGAAATACGAGCAGTACTTC. The V gene is TRBV9, the J gene TRBJ2-7; D ambiguous. V was trimmed by 4 bases and J by 4 bases, leaving 12 bases between them. This CDR3 region has 13 residues. CDR1 is SGDLS, CDR2 YYNGEE, per germline.

This clone was detected only once. The chain carries TRBV19 and TRBJ2-7, with 11 bases lining up with TRBD2. From germline, CDR1 is LNHDA and CDR2 SQIVND (reference sequence). CDR3 size: 15 residues. The J segment lost 2 bases and the V segment lost 3 bases, leaving 3 bases of the junction unmatched. The CDR3, as DNA: TGTGCCAGTAGTATCATAGCGGGAGGGGCCTACGAGCAGTACTTC. Its translation is CASSIIAGGAYEQYF.

DNA of the CDR3: TGTGCCAGCAGTTTCTCTCGTGACGGACTCTACGAGCAGTACTTC. Protein sequence: CASSFSRDGLYEQYF. V gene TRBV28 combines with J gene TRBJ2-7, with D possibly matching TRBD2 (5 bases). Trimming pared 3 bases from V and 3 bases from J, leaving 15 bases between. CDR1 and CDR2 from the germline V gene are MDHEN and SYDVKM. The CDR3 is 15 amino acids.